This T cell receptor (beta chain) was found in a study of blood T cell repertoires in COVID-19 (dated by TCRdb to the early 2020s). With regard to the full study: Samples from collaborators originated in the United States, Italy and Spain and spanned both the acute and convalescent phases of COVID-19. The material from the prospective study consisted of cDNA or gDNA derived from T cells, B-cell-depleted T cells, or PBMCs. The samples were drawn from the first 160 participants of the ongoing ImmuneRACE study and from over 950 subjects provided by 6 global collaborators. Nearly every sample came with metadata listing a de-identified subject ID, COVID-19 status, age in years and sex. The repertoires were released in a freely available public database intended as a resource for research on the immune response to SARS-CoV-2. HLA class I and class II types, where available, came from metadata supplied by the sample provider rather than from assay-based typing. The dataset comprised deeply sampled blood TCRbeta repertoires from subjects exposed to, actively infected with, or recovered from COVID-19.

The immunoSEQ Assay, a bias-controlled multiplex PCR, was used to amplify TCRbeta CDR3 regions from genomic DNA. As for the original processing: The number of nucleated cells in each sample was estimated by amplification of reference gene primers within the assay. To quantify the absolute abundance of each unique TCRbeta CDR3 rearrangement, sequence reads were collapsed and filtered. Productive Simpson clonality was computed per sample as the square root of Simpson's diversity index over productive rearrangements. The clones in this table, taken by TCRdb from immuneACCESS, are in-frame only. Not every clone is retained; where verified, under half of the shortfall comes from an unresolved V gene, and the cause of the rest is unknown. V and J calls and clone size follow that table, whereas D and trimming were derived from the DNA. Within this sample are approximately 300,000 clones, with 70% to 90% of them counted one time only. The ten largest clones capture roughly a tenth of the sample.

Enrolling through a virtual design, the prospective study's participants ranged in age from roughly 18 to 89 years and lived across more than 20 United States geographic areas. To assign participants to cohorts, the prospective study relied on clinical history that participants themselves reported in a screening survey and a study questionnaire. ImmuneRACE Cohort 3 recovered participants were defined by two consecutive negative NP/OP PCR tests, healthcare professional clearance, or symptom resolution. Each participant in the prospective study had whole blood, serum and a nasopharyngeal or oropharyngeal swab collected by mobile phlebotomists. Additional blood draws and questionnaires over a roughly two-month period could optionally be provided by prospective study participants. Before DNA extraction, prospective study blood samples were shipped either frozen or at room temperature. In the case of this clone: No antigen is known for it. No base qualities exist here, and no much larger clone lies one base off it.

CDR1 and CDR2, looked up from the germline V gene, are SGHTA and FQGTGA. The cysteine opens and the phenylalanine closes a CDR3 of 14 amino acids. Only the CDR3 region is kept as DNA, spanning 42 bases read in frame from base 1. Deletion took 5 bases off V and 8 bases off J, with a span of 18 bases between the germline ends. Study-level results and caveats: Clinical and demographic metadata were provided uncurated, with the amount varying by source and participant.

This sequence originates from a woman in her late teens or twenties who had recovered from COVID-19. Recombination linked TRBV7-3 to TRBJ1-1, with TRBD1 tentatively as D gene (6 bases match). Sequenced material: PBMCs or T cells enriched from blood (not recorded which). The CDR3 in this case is CASSRVPGAGEAFF. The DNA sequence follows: TGTGCCAGCAGCCGGGTACCAGGGGCGGGCGAAGCTTTCTTT.